This T cell receptor beta chain was identified during a study of cytomegalovirus exposure and HLA in healthy donors. PCR amplification relied on 60 Vbeta primers (plus 13 Jbeta primers). The protocol was immunoSEQ multiplex PCR, while the TCRdb copy is restricted to in-frame clones and leaves out a portion. The sample lists approximately 210,000 clones; 79% were seen once. CDR3 size: 13 residues. Losses at the gene ends were 9 bases for V and 4 bases for J; bases not matched to a gene: 9. CDR1 is SGHRS and CDR2 is YFSETQ in the germline V gene. The chain links TRBV5-1 to TRBJ2-7, with 8 nucleotides matching TRBD2. The specimen was PBMCs. The TCR was taken from a girl aged 5-17 years in good health and CMV-seropositive. This chain's CDR3 is CATALAGGYEQYF. DNA of the CDR3: TGCGCCACCGCGCTAGCGGGCGGATACGAGCAGTACTTC.